The rows below give T cell receptor beta chains drawn from one sample of a study of cytomegalovirus exposure and HLA in healthy donors. The repertoire was sequenced with immunoSEQ multiplex PCR; TCRdb's copy has only in-frame clones and lacks some. This table holds some 270,000 clones, over 90% found once. The sequenced material came from PBMCs. These receptors were collected from a girl aged 2-10 years in good health and CMV-seronegative. Each CDR3 is given with its conserved first and last residue. D genes are given only for firm matches. Some rows mark clone size as missing; the rest say once, few, many or name a class of expanded clone.

v_gene: TRBV7-8; j_gene: TRBJ1-4; abundance: -; d_gene: TRBD1; CDR3nt: TGTGCCAGCAGTTTCAGGGGGAGGTCTACTAATGAAAAACTGTTTTTT; CDR3aa: CASSFRGRSTNEKLFF
v_gene: TRBV4-1; j_gene: TRBJ2-3; abundance: -; d_gene: TRBD2; CDR3nt: TGCGCCAGCAGCCAAGATCAGGTAGCGGGACTAGCGGGAACAGATACGCAGTATTTT; CDR3aa: CASSQDQVAGLAGTDTQYF
v_gene: TRBV5-4; j_gene: TRBJ2-4; abundance: -; d_gene: TRBD1; CDR3nt: TGTGCCAGCAGCTTTCCCGAATACCCAGGGGGCAAAAACATTCAGTACTTC; CDR3aa: CASSFPEYPGGKNIQYF
v_gene: TRBV5-6; j_gene: TRBJ2-7; abundance: -; d_gene: TRBD2; CDR3nt: TGTGCCAGCAGACCCCGGACTAGCGGGGGTACCTACGAGCAGTACTTC; CDR3aa: CASRPRTSGGTYEQYF
v_gene: TRBV28; j_gene: TRBJ2-2; abundance: once; d_gene: -; CDR3nt: TGTGCCAGCAGTTTTTACACCTCGAACACCGGGGAGCTGTTTTTT; CDR3aa: CASSFYTSNTGELFF
v_gene: TRBV19; j_gene: TRBJ1-3; abundance: -; d_gene: TRBD1; CDR3nt: TGTGCCAGTAGTTTTAACAGGGGTTCCGGAAACACCATATATTTT; CDR3aa: CASSFNRGSGNTIYF
v_gene: TRBV6-4; j_gene: TRBJ1-1; abundance: few; d_gene: -; CDR3nt: TGTGCCAGCAGTGAGGGGGCGAACACTGAAGCTTTCTTT; CDR3aa: CASSEGANTEAFF
v_gene: TRBV10-3; j_gene: TRBJ1-1; abundance: -; d_gene: -; CDR3nt: TGTGCCATCAGTGAGTGGGGGGTCGGCACTGAAGCTTTCTTT; CDR3aa: CAISEWGVGTEAFF
v_gene: TRBV2; j_gene: TRBJ1-2; abundance: once; d_gene: TRBD1; CDR3nt: TGTGCCACCCACAGGGGCCGGGGTGGCTACACCTTC; CDR3aa: CATHRGRGGYTF
v_gene: TRBV7-9; j_gene: TRBJ2-3; abundance: -; d_gene: -; CDR3nt: TGTGCCAGCAGCGCCAGTGTAGCGAGCACAGATACGCAGTATTTT; CDR3aa: CASSASVASTDTQYF
v_gene: TRBV28; j_gene: TRBJ2-7; abundance: -; d_gene: -; CDR3nt: TGTGCCAGCAGTTCCCCCGGGACTCAAGGTTACGAGCAGTACTTC; CDR3aa: CASSSPGTQGYEQYF
v_gene: TRBV7-9; j_gene: TRBJ1-6; abundance: once; d_gene: TRBD1; CDR3nt: TGTGCCAGCAGCTCCCCCCCGGGACAGGGAGATTTCACCCTCCACTTT; CDR3aa: CASSSPPGQGDFTLHF
v_gene: TRBV12-5; j_gene: TRBJ2-1; abundance: -; d_gene: TRBD2; CDR3nt: TGTGCTAGTGGACCCCTAGCGGGAGATGACAATGAGCAGTTCTTC; CDR3aa: CASGPLAGDDNEQFF
v_gene: TRBV19; j_gene: TRBJ1-2; abundance: -; d_gene: TRBD1; CDR3nt: TGTGCCAGTACCCTCCGGGACAGGGTCGATGGCTACACCTTC; CDR3aa: CASTLRDRVDGYTF
v_gene: TRBV7-8; j_gene: TRBJ2-7; abundance: -; d_gene: -; CDR3nt: TGTGCCAGCAGCGCCGGGATCTACGAGCAGTACTTC; CDR3aa: CASSAGIYEQYF
v_gene: TRBV5-5; j_gene: TRBJ1-2; abundance: -; d_gene: TRBD1; CDR3nt: TGTGCCAGCAGCTTGGTCACAGGGGGTGGCTACACCTTC; CDR3aa: CASSLVTGGGYTF
v_gene: TRBV6-5; j_gene: TRBJ1-2; abundance: -; d_gene: -; CDR3nt: TGTGCCAGCAGTTACTCCGTCAGGGATGGCTACACCTTC; CDR3aa: CASSYSVRDGYTF
v_gene: TRBV27; j_gene: TRBJ1-2; abundance: -; d_gene: -; CDR3nt: TGTGCCAGCAGTTCGCTCGATCCACTTAGCTATGGCTACACCTTC; CDR3aa: CASSSLDPLSYGYTF
v_gene: TRBV4-2; j_gene: TRBJ1-1; abundance: -; d_gene: -; CDR3nt: TGTGCCAGCAGCCAAGGCCCAGGGAACACTGAAGCTTTCTTT; CDR3aa: CASSQGPGNTEAFF
v_gene: TRBV5-1; j_gene: TRBJ2-7; abundance: -; d_gene: TRBD2; CDR3nt: TGCGCCAGCAGCCATGGACTAGCGGGAGAAGGGTTATTCTACGAGCAGTACTTC; CDR3aa: CASSHGLAGEGLFYEQYF